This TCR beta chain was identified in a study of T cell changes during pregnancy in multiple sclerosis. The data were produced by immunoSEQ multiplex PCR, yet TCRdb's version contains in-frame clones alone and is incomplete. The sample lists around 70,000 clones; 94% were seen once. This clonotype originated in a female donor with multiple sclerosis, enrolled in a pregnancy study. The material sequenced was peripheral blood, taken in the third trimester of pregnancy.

The CDR3 DNA is TGTGCCAGCAGCTTGGAGGGACTAGCGGGGGTCCCCTCCTACAATGAGCAGTTCTTC. Protein: CASSLEGLAGVPSYNEQFF. The genes are TRBV5-4 and TRBJ2-1, with 14 bases that match TRBD2. The CDR3 is 19 amino acids. V gave up 0 bases and J gave up 0 bases; unmatched junction bases: 5. Germline assignment: CDR1 SGHNT and CDR2 YYREEE (reference sequence). The complete variable domain, with remaining parts taken from reference TRBV5-4 and TRBJ2-1, reads ETGVTQSPTHLIKTRGQQVTLRCSSQSGHNTVSWYQQALGQGPQFIFQYYREEENGRGNFPPRFSGLQFPNYSSELNVNALELDDSALYLCASSLEGLAGVPSYNEQFFGPGTRLTVL.